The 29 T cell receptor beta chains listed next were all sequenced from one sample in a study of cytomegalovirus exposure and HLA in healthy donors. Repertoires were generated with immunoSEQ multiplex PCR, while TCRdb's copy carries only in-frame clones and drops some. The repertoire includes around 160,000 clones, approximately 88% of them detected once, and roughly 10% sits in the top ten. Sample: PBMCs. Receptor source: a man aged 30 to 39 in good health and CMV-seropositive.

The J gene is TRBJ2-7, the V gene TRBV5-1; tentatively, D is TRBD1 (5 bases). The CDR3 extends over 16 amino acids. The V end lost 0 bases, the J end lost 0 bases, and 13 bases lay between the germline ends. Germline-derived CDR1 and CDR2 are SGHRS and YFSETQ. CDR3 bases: TGCGCCAGCAGCTTGGATTCAGGGTCGAGCTCCTACGAGCAGTACTTC. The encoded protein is CASSLDSGSSSYEQYF.

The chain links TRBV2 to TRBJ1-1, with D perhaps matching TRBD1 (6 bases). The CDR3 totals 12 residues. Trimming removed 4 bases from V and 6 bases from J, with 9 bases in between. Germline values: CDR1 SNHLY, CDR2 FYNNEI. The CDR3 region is CASSAQGAEAFF. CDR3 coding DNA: TGTGCCAGCAGTGCACAGGGCGCTGAAGCTTTCTTT.

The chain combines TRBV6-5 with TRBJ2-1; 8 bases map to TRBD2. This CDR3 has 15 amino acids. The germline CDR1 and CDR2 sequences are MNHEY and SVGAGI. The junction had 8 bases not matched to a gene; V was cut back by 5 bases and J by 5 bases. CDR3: CASSTAGVGDNEQFF. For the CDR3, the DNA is TGTGCCAGCAGTACAGCGGGGGTTGGCGACAATGAGCAGTTCTTC.

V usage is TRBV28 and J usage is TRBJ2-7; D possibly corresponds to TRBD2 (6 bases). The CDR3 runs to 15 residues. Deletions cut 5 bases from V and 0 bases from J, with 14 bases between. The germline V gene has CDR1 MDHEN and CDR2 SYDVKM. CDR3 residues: CASSASLANSYEQYF. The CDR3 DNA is TGTGCCAGCAGTGCAAGCCTAGCGAACTCCTACGAGCAGTACTTC.

CDR3 DNA: TGTGCCAGCAGCTTAGGGGGAGCCTATGGCTACACCTTC. Translated: CASSLGGAYGYTF. V is TRBV7-2 and J is TRBJ1-2; D unclear. Germline CDR1 SGHTA, CDR2 FQGNSA. This CDR3 spans 13 amino acids. Trimming stripped 1 base from V and 4 bases from J, with 7 bases between.

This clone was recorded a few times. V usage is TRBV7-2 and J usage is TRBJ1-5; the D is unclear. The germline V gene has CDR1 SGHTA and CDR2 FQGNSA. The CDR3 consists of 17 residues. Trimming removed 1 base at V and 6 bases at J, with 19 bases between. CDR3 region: CASSLVHSLLGSQPQHF. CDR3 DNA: TGTGCCAGCAGCTTAGTTCACAGCCTGCTTGGAAGTCAGCCCCAGCATTTT.

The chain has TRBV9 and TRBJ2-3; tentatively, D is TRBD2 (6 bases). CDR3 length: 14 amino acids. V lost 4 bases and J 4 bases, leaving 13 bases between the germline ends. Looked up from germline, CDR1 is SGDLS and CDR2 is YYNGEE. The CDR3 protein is CASSPPWGADTQYF. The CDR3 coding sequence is TGTGCCAGCAGCCCACCTTGGGGGGCAGATACGCAGTATTTT. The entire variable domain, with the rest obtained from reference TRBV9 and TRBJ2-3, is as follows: DSGVTQTPKHLITATGQRVTLRCSPRSGDLSVYWYQQSLDQGLQFLIQYYNGEERAKGNILERFSAQQFPDLHSELNLSSLELGDSALYFCASSPPWGADTQYFGPGTRLTVL.

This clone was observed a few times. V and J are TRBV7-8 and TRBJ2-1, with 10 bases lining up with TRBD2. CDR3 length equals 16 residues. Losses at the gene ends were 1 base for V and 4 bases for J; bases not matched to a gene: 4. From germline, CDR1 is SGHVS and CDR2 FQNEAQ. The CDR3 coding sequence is TGTGCCAGCAGCTTAGACGGACTAGCGGTATACAATGAGCAGTTCTTC. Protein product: CASSLDGLAVYNEQFF.

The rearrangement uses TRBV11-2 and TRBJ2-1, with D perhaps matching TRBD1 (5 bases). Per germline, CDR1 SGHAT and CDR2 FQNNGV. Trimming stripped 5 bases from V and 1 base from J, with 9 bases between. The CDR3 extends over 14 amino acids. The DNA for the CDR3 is TGTGCCAGCAGCCAGGACATTTCCTACAATGAGCAGTTCTTC. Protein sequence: CASSQDISYNEQFF. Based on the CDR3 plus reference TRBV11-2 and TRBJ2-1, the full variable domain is EAGVAQSPRYKIIEKRQSVAFWCNPISGHATLYWYQQILGQGPKLLIQFQNNGVVDDSQLPKDRFSAERLKGVDSTLKIQPAKLEDSAVYLCASSQDISYNEQFFGPGTRLTVL.

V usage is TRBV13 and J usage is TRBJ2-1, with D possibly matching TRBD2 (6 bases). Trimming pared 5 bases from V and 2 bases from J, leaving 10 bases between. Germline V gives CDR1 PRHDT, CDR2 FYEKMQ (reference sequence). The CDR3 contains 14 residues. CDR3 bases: TGTGCCAGCAGCCTCGGGAGAACCTACAATGAGCAGTTCTTC. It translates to CASSLGRTYNEQFF.

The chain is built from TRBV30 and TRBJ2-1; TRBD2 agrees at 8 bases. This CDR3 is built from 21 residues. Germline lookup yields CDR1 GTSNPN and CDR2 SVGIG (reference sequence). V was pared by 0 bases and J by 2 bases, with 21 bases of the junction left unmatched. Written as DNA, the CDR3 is TGTGCCTGGAGTGTGGAGATTGGACTAGCAAGAGGGAGGAGCACCTACAATGAGCAGTTCTTC. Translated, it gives CAWSVEIGLARGRSTYNEQFF.

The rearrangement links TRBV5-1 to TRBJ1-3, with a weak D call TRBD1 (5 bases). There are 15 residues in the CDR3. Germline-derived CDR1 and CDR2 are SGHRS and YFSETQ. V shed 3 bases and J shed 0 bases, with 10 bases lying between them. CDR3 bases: TGCGCCAGCAGCTCCTCGGGGGGCTCTGGAAACACCATATATTTT. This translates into CASSSSGGSGNTIYF.

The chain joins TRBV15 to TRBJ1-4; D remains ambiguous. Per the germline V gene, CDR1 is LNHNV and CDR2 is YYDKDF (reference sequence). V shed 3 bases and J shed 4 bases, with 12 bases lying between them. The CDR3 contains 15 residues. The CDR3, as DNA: TGTGCCACCAGCAGGCTAGGTGCGCTTAATGAAAAACTGTTTTTT. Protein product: CATSRLGALNEKLFF.

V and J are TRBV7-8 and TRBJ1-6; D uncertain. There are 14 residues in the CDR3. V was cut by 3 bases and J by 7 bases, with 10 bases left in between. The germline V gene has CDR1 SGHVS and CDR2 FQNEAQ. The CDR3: CASSFNTENSPLHF. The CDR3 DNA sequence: TGTGCCAGCAGCTTTAACACAGAGAATTCACCCCTCCACTTT. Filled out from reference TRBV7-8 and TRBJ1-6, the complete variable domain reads GAGVSQSPRYKVAKRGQDVALRCDPISGHVSLFWYQQALGQGPEFLTYFQNEAQLDKSGLPSDRFFAERPEGSVSTLKIQRTQQEDSAVYLCASSFNTENSPLHFGNGTRLTVT.

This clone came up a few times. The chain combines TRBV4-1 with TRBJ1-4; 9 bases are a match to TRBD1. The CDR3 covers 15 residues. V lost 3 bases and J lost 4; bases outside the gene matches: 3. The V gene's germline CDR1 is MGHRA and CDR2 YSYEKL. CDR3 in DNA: TGCGCCAGCAGCCAGGTGACAGGGGGTAATGAAAAACTGTTTTTT. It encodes CASSQVTGGNEKLFF.

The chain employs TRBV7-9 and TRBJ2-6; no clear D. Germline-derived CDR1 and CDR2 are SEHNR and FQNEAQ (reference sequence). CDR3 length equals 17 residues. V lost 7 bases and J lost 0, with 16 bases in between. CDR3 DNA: TGTGCCAGCACCCGCGCGCGTGGTGGCTCTGGGGCCAACGTCCTGACTTTC. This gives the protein CASTRARGGSGANVLTF.

The CDR3 sequence is CASSLRDSPTQYF. DNA of the CDR3: TGTGCCAGCAGTCTCCGGGACAGCCCGACCCAGTACTTC. The gene calls are TRBV28 and TRBJ2-5, with 7 bases fitting TRBD1. The CDR3 length is 13 residues. CDR1 and CDR2 (germline): MDHEN, SYDVKM. V shed 5 bases and J 7 bases; nucleotides not matched to a gene: 7.

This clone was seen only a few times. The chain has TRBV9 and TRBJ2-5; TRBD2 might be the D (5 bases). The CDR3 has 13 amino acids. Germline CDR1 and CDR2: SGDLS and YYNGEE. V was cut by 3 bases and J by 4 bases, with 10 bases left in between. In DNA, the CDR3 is TGTGCCAGCAGCGGAGGGAATTTAGAGACCCAGTACTTC. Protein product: CASSGGNLETQYF.

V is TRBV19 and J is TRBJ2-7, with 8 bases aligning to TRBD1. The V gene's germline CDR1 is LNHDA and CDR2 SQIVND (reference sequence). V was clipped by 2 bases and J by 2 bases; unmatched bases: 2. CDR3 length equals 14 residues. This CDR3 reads CASSIMDRAYEQYF. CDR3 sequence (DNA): TGTGCCAGTAGTATAATGGACAGGGCCTACGAGCAGTACTTC.

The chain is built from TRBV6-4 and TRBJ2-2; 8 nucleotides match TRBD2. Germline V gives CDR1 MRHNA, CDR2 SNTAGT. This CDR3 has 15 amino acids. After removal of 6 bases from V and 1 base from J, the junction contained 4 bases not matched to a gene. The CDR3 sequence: CASSFLAGNTGELFF. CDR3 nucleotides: TGTGCCAGCAGCTTCCTAGCGGGGAACACCGGGGAGCTGTTTTTT.

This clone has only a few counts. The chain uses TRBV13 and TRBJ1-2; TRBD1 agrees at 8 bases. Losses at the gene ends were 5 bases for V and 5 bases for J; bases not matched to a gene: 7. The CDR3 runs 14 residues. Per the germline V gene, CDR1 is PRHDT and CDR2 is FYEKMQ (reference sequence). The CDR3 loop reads CASSDRDRTYGYTF. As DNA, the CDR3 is TGTGCCAGCAGCGACCGGGACAGGACTTATGGCTACACCTTC.

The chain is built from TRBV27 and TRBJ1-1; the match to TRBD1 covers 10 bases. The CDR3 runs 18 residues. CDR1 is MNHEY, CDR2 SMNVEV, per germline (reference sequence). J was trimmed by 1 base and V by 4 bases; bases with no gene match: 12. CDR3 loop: CASSSRTGGNTGNTEAFF. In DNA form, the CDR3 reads TGTGCCAGCAGTTCGCGGACAGGGGGTAATACAGGGAACACTGAAGCTTTCTTT.

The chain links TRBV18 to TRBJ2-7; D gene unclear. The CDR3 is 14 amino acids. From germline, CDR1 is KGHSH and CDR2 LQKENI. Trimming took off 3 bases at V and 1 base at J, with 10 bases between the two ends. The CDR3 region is CASSPPVRSYEQYF. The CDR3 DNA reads TGTGCCAGCTCACCTCCGGTCAGGTCCTACGAGCAGTACTTC. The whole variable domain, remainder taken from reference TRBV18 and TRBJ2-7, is NAGVMQNPRHLVRRRGQEARLRCSPMKGHSHVYWYRQLPEEGLKFMVYLQKENIIDESGMPKERFSAEFPKEGPSILRIQQVVRGDSAAYFCASSPPVRSYEQYFGPGTRLTVT.

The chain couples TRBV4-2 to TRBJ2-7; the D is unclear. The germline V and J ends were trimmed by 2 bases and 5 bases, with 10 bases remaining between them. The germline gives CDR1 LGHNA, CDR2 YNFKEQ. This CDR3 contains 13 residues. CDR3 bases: TGTGCCAGCAGCCAATCTCCCTACGACGAGCAGTACTTC. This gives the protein CASSQSPYDEQYF.

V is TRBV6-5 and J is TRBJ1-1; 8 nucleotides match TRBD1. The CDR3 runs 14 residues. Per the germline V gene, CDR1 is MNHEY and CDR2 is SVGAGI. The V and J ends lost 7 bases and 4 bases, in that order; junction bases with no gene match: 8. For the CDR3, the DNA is TGTGCCAGCAAGACAGGGGATGAGGGCACTGAAGCTTTCTTT. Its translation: CASKTGDEGTEAFF.

This CDR3 reads CASRSIAGGNEQFF. For the CDR3, the DNA is TGTGCCAGCAGGTCCATAGCGGGGGGCAATGAGCAGTTCTTC. The chain joins TRBV27 to TRBJ2-1; 10 bases are a match to TRBD2. The germline gives CDR1 MNHEY, CDR2 SMNVEV (reference sequence). The V gene end was trimmed by 6 bases and the J gene end by 6 bases; junction bases not matched to a gene: 5. The CDR3 spans 14 residues.

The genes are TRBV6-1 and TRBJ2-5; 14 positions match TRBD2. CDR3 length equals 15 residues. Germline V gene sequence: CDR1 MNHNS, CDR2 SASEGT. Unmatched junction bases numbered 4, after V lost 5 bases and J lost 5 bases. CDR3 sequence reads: CASSPGLAGGETQYF. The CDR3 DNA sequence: TGTGCCAGCAGTCCCGGACTAGCGGGGGGTGAGACCCAGTACTTC.

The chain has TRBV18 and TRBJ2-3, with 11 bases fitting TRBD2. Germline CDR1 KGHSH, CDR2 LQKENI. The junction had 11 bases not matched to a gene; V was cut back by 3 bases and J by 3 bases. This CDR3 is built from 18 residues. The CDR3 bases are TGTGCCAGCTCACCTAATAGCGGGAGGGCCAGGGTGACAGATACGCAGTATTTT. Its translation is CASSPNSGRARVTDTQYF.

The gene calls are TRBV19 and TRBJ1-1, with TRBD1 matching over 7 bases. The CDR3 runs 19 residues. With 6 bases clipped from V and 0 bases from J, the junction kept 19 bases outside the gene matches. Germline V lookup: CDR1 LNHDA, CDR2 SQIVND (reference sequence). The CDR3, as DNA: TGTGCCAGTAGCCCGGACAGGCCCAATAACCTAGGGTTGAACACTGAAGCTTTCTTT. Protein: CASSPDRPNNLGLNTEAFF.